What follows are 18 T cell receptor beta chains derived from one specimen sequenced in a study of shared clonotypes between healthy human individuals. The assay was immunoSEQ multiplex PCR, and TCRdb's table has in-frame clones only and misses some. This table has 170,000 or so clones, around 63% appearing once. Specimen: memory CD4+ T cells sorted from blood. Subset described: CD45RA-negative fraction. The receptors shown here come from a man younger than 45 in good health.

V gene TRBV28 combines with J gene TRBJ2-5; D might be TRBD1 (5 bases). The CDR3 is 13 amino acids. The germline V gene has CDR1 MDHEN and CDR2 SYDVKM. The ends were cut back, 5 bases at V and 7 bases at J, with 14 bases in the middle. CDR3 DNA: TGTGCCAGCAGTCCGCCAGGGCAGGGGACCCAGTACTTC. The encoded protein is CASSPPGQGTQYF.

This clone was detected only a few times. The chain has TRBV11-2 and TRBJ2-4; perhaps TRBD1 as D (6 bases). The length of the CDR3 is 17 residues. Germline V gene sequence: CDR1 SGHAT, CDR2 FQNNGV. Between the trimmed V and J ends, which lost 7 bases and 1 base, there was a span of 20 bases. For the CDR3, the DNA is TGTGCCAGCAACACCCCTTACAGGGAGAGGGCCAAAAACATTCAGTACTTC. Its protein is CASNTPYRERAKNIQYF.

This rearrangement joins TRBV9 to TRBJ1-4; the D is unclear. Germline-derived CDR1 and CDR2 are SGDLS and YYNGEE. CDR3 length: 15 residues. Trimming took off 3 bases at V and 7 bases at J, with 16 bases between the two ends. The CDR3 nucleotides are TGTGCCAGCAGCGCGAGCCAGGATAGTTCTGAAAAACTGTTTTTT. Amino acid sequence: CASSASQDSSEKLFF.

This chain connects TRBV5-4 to TRBJ2-1; TRBD1 matches 7 bases. This CDR3 is 14 amino acids long. Per the germline V gene, CDR1 is SGHNT and CDR2 is YYREEE (reference sequence). The ends lost 3 bases at V and 5 bases at J; junction bases unmatched: 5. In DNA form, the CDR3 reads TGTGCCAGCAGCTCAACGACAGGGAACAATGAGCAGTTCTTC. It specifies CASSSTTGNNEQFF.

CDR3 in amino acids: CASSFMGSGQIEQYF. The DNA of the CDR3 is TGTGCCAGCAGTTTTATGGGTAGCGGTCAAATCGAGCAGTACTTC. J is TRBJ2-7 and V is TRBV27; a weak D match, TRBD2 (6 bases). The CDR3 covers 15 residues. Germline CDR1 and CDR2: MNHEY and SMNVEV (reference sequence). Trimming stripped 3 bases from V and 6 bases from J, with 18 bases between.

The V call is TRBV7-8, the J call TRBJ2-7, with a weak D call TRBD1 (5 bases). Per germline, CDR1 SGHVS and CDR2 FQNEAQ. Trimming took 1 base from V and 2 from J, leaving 12 bases between them. The CDR3 loop spans 15 amino acids. The CDR3 here is CASSLGPDRTYEQYF. CDR3 nucleotides: TGTGCCAGCAGCTTAGGGCCTGACAGAACCTACGAGCAGTACTTC.

The rearrangement joins TRBV5-1 to TRBJ2-5, with 8 bases that match TRBD1. Germline trimming cut 3 bases from V and 5 bases from J; bases unmatched to any gene: 6. The CDR3 totals 14 residues. Germline V CDR1 and CDR2: SGHRS, YFSETQ. In DNA, the CDR3 is TGCGCCAGCAGCTCAGGGGGCGTTTCGGAGACCCAGTACTTC. This translates into CASSSGGVSETQYF.

The V and J genes are TRBV5-1 and TRBJ2-1; TRBD2 aligns across 13 bases. V trimming: 4 bases; J trimming: 0 bases; junction bases outside the gene matches: 10. The CDR3 runs to 19 residues. Germline V gene sequence: CDR1 SGHRS, CDR2 YFSETQ. CDR3 coding DNA: TGCGCCAGCAGCCGTTTGGGGACTAGCGGGATGGGCTCCTACAATGAGCAGTTCTTC. This encodes CASSRLGTSGMGSYNEQFF.

V and J are TRBV7-9 and TRBJ2-3, with D perhaps matching TRBD1 (7 bases). CDR3 length: 17 amino acids. Germline CDR1 SEHNR, CDR2 FQNEAQ (reference sequence). Trimming pared 3 bases from V and 1 base from J, leaving 17 bases between. The CDR3 is CASSFWGDSRGTDTQYF. In DNA, the CDR3 is TGTGCCAGCAGCTTTTGGGGGGACAGCAGAGGCACAGATACGCAGTATTTT.

This clone came up many times. The V call is TRBV28, the J call TRBJ2-5; D unresolved. CDR3 size: 13 residues. Germline V gene sequence: CDR1 MDHEN, CDR2 SYDVKM. Trimming cost V 8 bases and J 1 base, with 11 bases left between them. The CDR3 reads CASGDRVQETQYF. As DNA, the CDR3 is TGTGCCAGCGGAGACCGGGTCCAAGAGACCCAGTACTTC.

This chain connects TRBV5-1 to TRBJ2-7, with 9 bases lining up with TRBD2. With 3 bases clipped from V and 7 bases from J, the junction kept 11 bases outside the gene matches. The CDR3 extends over 15 amino acids. Germline CDR1 and CDR2: SGHRS and YFSETQ. CDR3 amino acids: CASSSGRGGNEEQYF. The CDR3 coding sequence is TGCGCCAGCAGCTCAGGGCGGGGGGGAAACGAGGAGCAGTACTTC.

This clone was counted a few times. This sequence joins TRBV2 and TRBJ2-3; D is unresolved. The V end was cut by 4 bases, the J end by 6 bases, with 11 bases between. The CDR3 runs 13 residues. Germline loops: CDR1 SNHLY, CDR2 FYNNEI. The CDR3 nucleotides read TGTGCCAGCAGTGTGAAACTTCAGGATACGCAGTATTTT. Protein: CASSVKLQDTQYF.

This chain joins TRBV11-2 and TRBJ2-1, with 7 bases that match TRBD2. The V segment lost 1 base and the J segment 2 bases; nucleotides outside the gene matches: 2. The CDR3 extends over 15 amino acids. Germline V lookup: CDR1 SGHAT, CDR2 FQNNGV. The CDR3 region has the DNA TGTGCCAGCAGCTTAGTAGCGGGCGCCTACAATGAGCAGTTCTTC. Translated: CASSLVAGAYNEQFF.

The rearrangement links TRBV14 to TRBJ2-1, with D tentatively TRBD2 (5 bases). The CDR3 totals 12 residues. In germline, CDR1 is SGHDN, CDR2 FVKESK. With 4 bases removed from V and 12 bases from J, the gap between germline ends came to 13 bases. The CDR3 loop reads CASSPEGYTQFF. The DNA of the CDR3 is TGTGCCAGCAGCCCAGAGGGCTATACGCAGTTCTTC.

This clone was observed a handful of times. The chain employs TRBV7-9 and TRBJ2-5, with 13 bases aligning to TRBD2. The V segment lost 5 bases and the J segment 4 bases; nucleotides outside the gene matches: 7. Per the germline V gene, CDR1 is SEHNR and CDR2 is FQNEAQ (reference sequence). The CDR3 is made up of 16 amino acids. Here the CDR3 reads CASSQGLAGVSETQYF. For the CDR3, the DNA is TGTGCCAGCAGCCAAGGACTAGCGGGAGTCTCAGAGACCCAGTACTTC.

The chain employs TRBV2 and TRBJ2-3; possibly TRBD1 for D (6 bases). The germline V and J ends were trimmed by 6 bases and 1 base, with 11 bases remaining between them. Germline CDR1 reads SNHLY; CDR2 reads FYNNEI. CDR3 length: 14 amino acids. Here the CDR3 reads CASRTGPGTDTQYF. The DNA for the CDR3 is TGTGCCAGCAGGACAGGACCTGGCACAGATACGCAGTATTTT.

V and J are TRBV18 and TRBJ1-5; D unresolved. The CDR3 runs 14 residues. Trimming removed 3 bases from V and 3 bases from J, with 9 bases in between. Looked up from germline, CDR1 is KGHSH and CDR2 is LQKENI. This CDR3 reads CASSPGQTNQPQHF. In nucleotides, the CDR3 is TGTGCCAGCTCACCGGGCCAGACCAATCAGCCCCAGCATTTT.

The chain couples TRBV9 to TRBJ2-2, with a possible D match to TRBD2 (5 bases). Looked up from germline, CDR1 is SGDLS and CDR2 is YYNGEE. The CDR3 has 15 residues. V lost 2 bases to trimming and J lost 13 bases, with 21 bases between them. Written as DNA, the CDR3 is TGTGCCAGCAGCGTCAGGACTGACACCTCTGGAGGGCTGTTTTTT. This gives the protein CASSVRTDTSGGLFF.